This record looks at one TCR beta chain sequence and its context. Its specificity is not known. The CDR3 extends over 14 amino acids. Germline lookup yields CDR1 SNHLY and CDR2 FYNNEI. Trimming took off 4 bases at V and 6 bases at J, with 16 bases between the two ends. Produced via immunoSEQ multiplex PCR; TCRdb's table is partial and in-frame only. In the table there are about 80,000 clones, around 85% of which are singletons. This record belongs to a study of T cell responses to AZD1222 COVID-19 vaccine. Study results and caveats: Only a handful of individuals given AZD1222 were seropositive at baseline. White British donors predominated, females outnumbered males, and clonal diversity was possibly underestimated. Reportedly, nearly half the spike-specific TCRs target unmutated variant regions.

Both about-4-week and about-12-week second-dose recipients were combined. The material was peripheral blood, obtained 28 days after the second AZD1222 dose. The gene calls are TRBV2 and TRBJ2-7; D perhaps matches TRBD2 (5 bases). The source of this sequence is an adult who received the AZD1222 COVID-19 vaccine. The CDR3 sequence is CASSGPGVTSEQYF. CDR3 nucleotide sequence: TGTGCCAGCAGTGGACCCGGGGTAACGTCCGAGCAGTACTTC. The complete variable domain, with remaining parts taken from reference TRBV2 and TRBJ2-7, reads EPEVTQTPSHQVTQMGQEVILRCVPISNHLYFYWYRQILGQKVEFLVSFYNNEISEKSEIFDDQFSVERPDGSNFTLKIRSTKLEDSAMYFCASSGPGVTSEQYFGPGTRLTVT.